The sequence of this T cell receptor beta chain was determined in a study of identical twins. Healthy Caucasians were all of the donors. TCRdb re-called the 5' RACE reads through MiXCR, storing one row per CDR3 protein. The sample lists about 720,000 distinct CDR3 sequences; about 18% were seen once. Germline assignment: CDR1 KGHSH and CDR2 LQKENI. CDR3 length: 14 residues. The ends lost 6 bases at V and 3 bases at J; junction bases unmatched: 7. Separately, the same data were catalogued under a study of T cells expressing NK-cell markers.

This receptor was obtained from a woman between 18 and 29 years old in good health. This chain connects TRBV18 to TRBJ2-5; 7 bases are shared with TRBD2. The sample taken for sequencing was PBMCs. The CDR3 coding sequence is TGTGCCAGCTCCCCCGGGACTAAAAAAGAGACCCAGTACTTC. This encodes CASSPGTKKETQYF.